This T cell receptor (beta chain) was identified during a study of neurological immune-mediated disorders. From 2 million PBMCs stored at -80 C, the unsorted libraries were generated. The CDR3 consists of 18 residues. The J segment lost 6 bases and the V segment lost 2 bases, leaving 12 bases of the junction unmatched. CDR1 MNHNS and CDR2 SASEGT come from the germline V gene. Study-wide results and limits: The greatest TCR clonal expansion appeared in HTLV-1-associated myelopathy and the smallest, falling below healthy controls, in multiple sclerosis.

Synthesis of cDNA was performed by 5'RACE using 10-nucleotide random UMIs. TCRdb reprocessed the 5' RACE reads via MiXCR and lists one record per CDR3 protein. The table records 75,000 to 85,000 distinct CDR3 sequences, 15% to 20% of them present only once. This clonotype was counted between two and nine times. The target antigen is unknown. The TCR was taken from a woman between 35 and 50 years old in good health. The rearrangement uses TRBV6-1 and TRBJ2-3, with TRBD1 matching 12 bases. What was sequenced was PBMCs. The chain's CDR3 is CASSEQGTGGKTADTQYF. For the CDR3, the DNA is TGTGCCAGCAGTGAACAAGGGACAGGGGGCAAGACAGCGGATACGCAGTATTTT.